These T cell receptor beta chains were read from a single sample in a study of cytomegalovirus exposure and HLA in healthy donors. Sequencing was performed with immunoSEQ multiplex PCR; in TCRdb, only in-frame clones are kept and a portion is missing. The sample holds hundreds of thousands of clones, around 86% seen once. Sequencing was performed on PBMCs. The origin of the receptors is a woman aged 18 to 35 in good health and CMV-seronegative. Both conserved end residues are part of each CDR3.

v_gene,j_gene,CDR3aa
TRBV9,TRBJ2-3,CASSVGTSGDFIADTQYF
TRBV27,TRBJ2-7,CASSRVAGVYEQYF
TRBV7-8,TRBJ2-5,CASSLVRETQYF
TRBV29-1,TRBJ2-1,CSVESGVRSYNEQFF
TRBV27,TRBJ2-3,CASSLSRTSGGLNTDTQYF
TRBV5-1,TRBJ2-2,CASRPRAGELFF
TRBV5-1,TRBJ2-2,CASSFSTNTGELFF
TRBV27,TRBJ2-3,CASSPLSGPKGPTDTQYF
TRBV27,TRBJ1-1,CASSAWTGLNTEAFF
TRBV19,TRBJ1-2,CASRPAGAWNGYTF
TRBV4-2,TRBJ2-1,CASSPWTGSSYNEQFF
TRBV5-1,TRBJ1-4,CASSTAPGQGVLGREKLFF
TRBV15,TRBJ1-2,CATSSGWGGGYTF
TRBV27,TRBJ2-2,CASTPLRPSGPNTGELFF
TRBV4-1,TRBJ2-7,CASSQGDTYATYEQYF
TRBV29-1,TRBJ1-6,CSVRHGTENSPLHF
TRBV10-2,TRBJ2-3,CASRAAGGRSDTQYF
TRBV4-1,TRBJ2-3,CASSQPGGGTDTQYF
TRBV28,TRBJ2-7,CASLRPGQPPYEQYF
TRBV28,TRBJ1-2,CASSARGPPYGYTF
TRBV7-2,TRBJ2-1,CASSLVVGLAGIYNEQFF
TRBV7-9,TRBJ2-1,CASSRLAGGYNEQFF
TRBV19,TRBJ2-2,CATYTGELFF
TRBV29-1,TRBJ1-2,CSVSGDEYGYTF
TRBV30,TRBJ2-3,CAYTGGSDTQYF
TRBV6-4,TRBJ2-1,CASSPHRGRNNEQFF
TRBV27,TRBJ2-7,CASSATGGAYEQYF
TRBV2,TRBJ2-7,CASSDPGDSYEQYF
TRBV2,TRBJ1-4,CASRGQINEKLFF
TRBV6-5,TRBJ1-2,CASSYGTGGPNYGYTF
TRBV7-9,TRBJ2-5,CASSTRTSGQETQYF
TRBV5-1,TRBJ1-1,CASRVAGDRAEAFF
TRBV4-1,TRBJ2-7,CASSQEGLSYEQYF
TRBV30,TRBJ2-3,CACWTSGSSDTQYF
TRBV2,TRBJ1-5,CASRIRDNSYQPQHF
TRBV4-1,TRBJ1-3,CASSQDRGSGNTIYF
TRBV7-9,TRBJ2-3,CASRGPPDTQYF
TRBV4-1,TRBJ1-1,CASSQRQHTEAFF
TRBV5-1,TRBJ1-1,CASSLGHRGPDTEAFF